A single sample gave rise to the 14 T cell receptor beta chains below, sequenced in a study of identifying expanded T cells in peripheral blood (dated 2019 in TCRdb). Libraries were built with the immunoSEQ multiplex PCR assay. The source is immuneACCESS, and TCRdb retained only in-frame sequences with V and J called. Part of the clones is not carried over; for the studies checked, unresolved V genes explain less than half of this, and the remainder is unexplained. The sample contains about 130,000 clones, 86% of them found a single time. Less than 10% of the sample is held by the ten biggest clonotypes. The sequencing input was blood. The source is a person aged 18 to 75 in good health.

This rearrangement joins TRBV28 to TRBJ2-7, with D uncertain. Per germline, CDR1 MDHEN and CDR2 SYDVKM. CDR3 length: 12 amino acids. V was cut by 3 bases and J by 7 bases, with 10 bases left in between. Here the CDR3 DNA reads TGTGCCAGCAGTTTGGGCAGCCGGGAGCAGTACTTC. It specifies CASSLGSREQYF.

The J gene is TRBJ2-3, the V gene TRBV28; the D is unclear. The V gene's germline CDR1 is MDHEN and CDR2 SYDVKM. V lost 4 bases and J lost 6, with 20 bases in between. The CDR3 consists of 16 residues. The CDR3 sequence: CASSSDRVGSLDTQYF. In nucleotides, the CDR3 is TGTGCCAGCAGTTCGGACCGGGTGGGGTCGTTGGATACGCAGTATTTT.

The V call is TRBV11-3, the J call TRBJ1-2, with 9 bases lining up with TRBD1. Trimming at V came to 5 bases and at J to 4 bases, leaving 5 bases not matched to a gene. CDR1 is SGHNT and CDR2 is YENEEA in the germline V gene. This CDR3 spans 14 amino acids. CDR3 in amino acids: CASSRRQGGYGYTF. Here the CDR3 DNA reads TGTGCCAGCAGCCGCCGACAGGGGGGCTATGGCTACACCTTC.

This chain uses TRBV28 with TRBJ2-7; TRBD2 might be the D (6 bases). This CDR3 has 15 residues. From germline, CDR1 is MDHEN and CDR2 SYDVKM. Trimming removed 7 bases from V and 0 bases from J, with 16 bases in between. The CDR3 reads CASNTGGVSSYEQYF. CDR3 nucleotide sequence: TGTGCCAGCAATACGGGCGGGGTGAGCTCCTACGAGCAGTACTTC.

The chain couples TRBV7-3 to TRBJ2-3; 8 bases agree with TRBD1. There are 16 residues in the CDR3. V lost 4 bases, J lost 2 bases, and 8 bases stayed unmatched. CDR1 is SGHTA and CDR2 is FQGTGA in the germline V gene. The CDR3 bases are TGTGCCAGCAGCTCTAGGACAGGGAGTGCCACAGATACGCAGTATTTT. Amino acids: CASSSRTGSATDTQYF. Full variable domain (outside the CDR3, taken from reference TRBV7-3 and TRBJ2-3): GAGVSQTPSNKVTEKGKYVELRCDPISGHTALYWYRQSLGQGPEFLIYFQGTGAADDSGLPNDRFFAVRPEGSVSTLKIQRTERGDSAVYLCASSSRTGSATDTQYFGPGTRLTVL.

In its sample, this clone was seen once. Compared with germline, one end of the junction differs, possibly owing to a read error. J is TRBJ2-2 and V is TRBV7-3, with TRBD2 identical over 11 bases. CDR3 length: 15 amino acids. Germline CDR1 SGHTA, CDR2 FQGTGA. CDR3 residues: CASTLLAGAPGELFF. CDR3 bases: TGTGCCAGCACCTTACTAGCGGGGGCACCCGGGGAGCTGTTTTTT.

This clone was seen a single time. This specimen includes other DNA sequences encoding the same CDR3. The chain employs TRBV4-2 and TRBJ2-7; D possibly corresponds to TRBD1 (6 bases). Per the germline V gene, CDR1 is LGHNA and CDR2 is YNFKEQ. The CDR3 has 15 residues. V shed 3 bases and J shed 0 bases, with 12 bases lying between them. The DNA for the CDR3 is TGTGCCAGCAGCCAGGGGACAAGGAGCTCCTACGAGCAGTACTTC. This codes for CASSQGTRSSYEQYF.

The genes are TRBV19 and TRBJ2-2, with 7 bases matching TRBD2. Germline-derived CDR1 and CDR2 are LNHDA and SQIVND (reference sequence). CDR3 length equals 16 residues. V was pared by 5 bases and J by 0 bases, with 6 bases of the junction left unmatched. The CDR3 spells CASSVLRGANTGELFF. The CDR3 DNA sequence: TGTGCCAGTAGTGTCCTCCGGGGGGCGAACACCGGGGAGCTGTTTTTT.

This CDR3 reads CASNPAGGSYNEQFF. The CDR3 DNA follows: TGTGCCAGCAATCCAGCGGGAGGCTCCTACAATGAGCAGTTCTTC. The rearrangement joins TRBV2 to TRBJ2-1, with 9 nucleotides matching TRBD2. The V gene's germline CDR1 is SNHLY and CDR2 FYNNEI. The CDR3 loop spans 15 amino acids. With 7 bases clipped from V and 0 bases from J, the junction kept 4 bases outside the gene matches.

J is TRBJ2-1 and V is TRBV7-3, with 10 bases fitting TRBD2. The germline V gene encodes CDR1 SGHTA and CDR2 FQGTGA. The length of the CDR3 is 14 residues. Unmatched junction bases numbered 7, after V lost 5 bases and J lost 9 bases. CDR3 DNA: TGTGCCAGCAGCGTTAGCGGGAGGCGGGGTGAGCAGTTCTTC. This gives the protein CASSVSGRRGEQFF.

The V call is TRBV6-6, the J call TRBJ1-2; 9 bases map to TRBD1. The V and J ends lost 0 bases and 6 bases, in that order; junction bases with no gene match: 5. The CDR3 sequence is 15 residues long. Germline V gene lookup returns CDR1 MNHNY and CDR2 SVGAGI (reference sequence). The CDR3 sequence: CASSYSGYRGHGYTF. The DNA of the CDR3 is TGTGCCAGCAGTTACTCGGGTTACAGGGGGCATGGCTACACCTTC.

The J gene is TRBJ1-2, the V gene TRBV28, with D unclear. Trimming removed 8 bases at V and 5 bases at J, with 6 bases between. CDR3 length: 10 amino acids. Germline values: CDR1 MDHEN, CDR2 SYDVKM. The DNA for the CDR3 is TGTGCCAGCGGGAGTTATGGCTACACCTTC. Its protein is CASGSYGYTF.

V gene TRBV6-4 combines with J gene TRBJ1-1; D is unclear. Germline values: CDR1 MRHNA, CDR2 SNTAGT. Trimming took 4 bases from V and 6 from J, leaving 12 bases between them. The CDR3 covers 13 residues. The CDR3 DNA sequence: TGTGCCAGCAGTGGTTACGTTGGCTCTGAAGCTTTCTTT. It yields the protein CASSGYVGSEAFF.

The chain uses TRBV4-1 and TRBJ1-1; D ambiguous. Per the germline V gene, CDR1 is MGHRA and CDR2 is YSYEKL. V was trimmed by 6 bases and J by 5 bases, leaving 13 bases between them. This CDR3 is built from 13 residues. This CDR3 is CASRPEIWTEAFF. The DNA for the CDR3 is TGCGCCAGCAGGCCTGAGATTTGGACTGAAGCTTTCTTT.